The next 30 T cell receptor beta chains were all read from a single sample in a study of T cells after yellow fever vaccination. TCRdb itself ran the 5' RACE reads through MiXCR, one entry per CDR3 protein. The sample lists some 170,000 distinct CDR3 sequences, around 9.7% seen once, with roughly a third in the top ten. Material: CD8+ T cells sorted from PBMCs, obtained 45 days after the yellow fever booster vaccination. These receptors were obtained from a man aged 18 to 35 who received the YFV17D yellow fever vaccine.

In its sample, this clonotype was seen a few times. The chain links TRBV7-9 to TRBJ2-7; D is undetermined. The CDR3 is 13 residues long. Trimming pared 5 bases from V and 0 bases from J, leaving 8 bases between. Germline CDR1 and CDR2: SEHNR and FQNEAQ (reference sequence). The CDR3 loop reads CASSPHSSYEQYF. In nucleotides, the CDR3 is TGTGCCAGCAGCCCCCACAGCTCCTACGAGCAGTACTTC.

The CDR3 DNA follows: TGCGCCAGCAGCTTGGGCCAGGGATTTAACTATGGCTACACCTTC. This translates into CASSLGQGFNYGYTF. The chain employs TRBV5-1 and TRBJ1-2; the D gene is possibly TRBD1 (5 bases). V dropped 0 bases and J dropped 1 base, with 10 bases sitting between them. This CDR3 comprises 15 residues. Germline assignment: CDR1 SGHRS and CDR2 YFSETQ.

This clonotype occurred a few times. The V gene is TRBV20-1, the J gene TRBJ2-1; D remains unclear. The germline gives CDR1 DFQATT, CDR2 SNEGSKA (reference sequence). The CDR3 is made up of 13 amino acids. V lost 2 bases to trimming and J lost 4 bases, with 9 bases between them. The CDR3 nucleotides read TGCAGTGCTAGACTTGGAGATTACAATGAGCAGTTCTTC. It encodes CSARLGDYNEQFF.

This clonotype was counted many times. This chain connects TRBV4-3 to TRBJ2-5; 9 bases map to TRBD1. The CDR3 consists of 15 residues. The germline CDR1 and CDR2 sequences are LGHNA and YSLEER. The J segment lost 5 bases and the V segment lost 3 bases, leaving 7 bases of the junction unmatched. Here the CDR3 DNA reads TGCGCCAGCAGCCAGCTGGACAGGGGCGGCGAGACCCAGTACTTC. Its translation: CASSQLDRGGETQYF.

V is TRBV20-1 and J is TRBJ2-2, with a possible D match to TRBD1 (6 bases). Germline lookup yields CDR1 DFQATT and CDR2 SNEGSKA (reference sequence). V lost 5 bases, J lost 6 bases, and 13 bases lay in between. This CDR3 is 13 amino acids long. The CDR3, as DNA: TGCAGTGCTCCTTGGGGGCGAGCCGGGGAGCTGTTTTTT. It specifies CSAPWGRAGELFF.

The CDR3: CASSPILGQGTGELFF. The CDR3 DNA reads TGTGCCAGCAGCCCTATCCTGGGACAGGGGACCGGGGAGCTGTTTTTT. The genes are TRBV7-9 and TRBJ2-2; the match to TRBD1 covers 10 bases. The V gene's germline CDR1 is SEHNR and CDR2 FQNEAQ (reference sequence). With V trimmed by 5 bases and J by 5 bases, 8 bases remained unmatched. This CDR3 is 16 amino acids long.

The chain carries TRBV7-2 and TRBJ2-3; D is uncertain. CDR1 and CDR2 (germline): SGHTA, FQGNSA. This CDR3 has 15 amino acids. V lost 4 bases and J 5 bases, leaving 16 bases between the germline ends. The CDR3 DNA reads as TGTGCCAGCAGCTCCCCCGGACCTAGTGGAGATACGCAGTATTTT. The encoded protein is CASSSPGPSGDTQYF.

This sequence joins TRBV2 and TRBJ2-4; D perhaps matches TRBD2 (6 bases). This CDR3 spans 16 amino acids. Trimming shortened V by 0 bases and J by 8 bases, and 17 bases separated the two germline ends. Per germline, CDR1 SNHLY and CDR2 FYNNEI. The DNA for the CDR3 is TGTGCCAGCAGTGAAGCGCGGGGTGGCGCAGGAGACATTCAGTACTTC. Its protein is CASSEARGGAGDIQYF.

V usage is TRBV4-2 and J usage is TRBJ1-5; D is uncertain. Germline CDR1 and CDR2: LGHNA and YNFKEQ. This CDR3 spans 17 amino acids. V lost 0 bases to trimming and J lost 0 bases, with 12 bases between them. The CDR3: CASSQDNFGASNQPQHF. DNA for the CDR3: TGTGCCAGCAGCCAAGATAACTTCGGAGCTAGCAATCAGCCCCAGCATTTT.

J is TRBJ2-7 and V is TRBV4-1; D gene unclear. Germline V gives CDR1 MGHRA, CDR2 YSYEKL. Trimming took 0 bases from V and 0 from J, leaving 12 bases between them. This CDR3 region has 16 residues. CDR3 residues: CASSQESLPSSYEQYF. The CDR3 bases are TGCGCCAGCAGCCAAGAGTCACTACCTAGCTCCTACGAGCAGTACTTC.

This clonotype showed up just a few times. This chain joins TRBV18 and TRBJ2-1, with a tentative D call TRBD1 (6 bases). V dropped 6 bases and J dropped 8 bases, with 17 bases sitting between them. Germline V lookup: CDR1 KGHSH, CDR2 LQKENI. This CDR3 has 14 amino acids. In nucleotides, the CDR3 is TGTGCCAGCTCTTCATCTCAGGGGCAGGATGAGCAGTTCTTC. Residues: CASSSSQGQDEQFF.

This clonotype has at least ten counts. For the CDR3, the DNA is TGCAGCGTTCTAGGAGTTGCGAGCCTGAACACCGGGGAGCTGTTTTTT. Its protein product is CSVLGVASLNTGELFF. The chain carries TRBV29-1 and TRBJ2-2; D is undetermined. Germline values: CDR1 SQVTM, CDR2 ANQGSEA. The CDR3 totals 16 residues. V lost 5 bases, J lost 1 base, and 17 bases lay in between.

This clonotype has a handful of counts. This chain connects TRBV7-2 to TRBJ2-5; TRBD2 is a possible D gene (6 bases). This CDR3 contains 14 residues. Trimming pared 5 bases from V and 5 bases from J, leaving 15 bases between. Germline CDR1 is SGHTA and CDR2 is FQGNSA. CDR3 coding DNA: TGTGCCAGCAGCCAGCCGACGGGGGTCGAGACCCAGTACTTC. It is translated as CASSQPTGVETQYF.

In its sample, this clonotype was seen a few times. This chain connects TRBV20-1 to TRBJ2-6; D gene unclear. V shed 2 bases and J shed 0 bases, with 5 bases lying between them. The CDR3 length is 14 residues. Germline loops: CDR1 DFQATT, CDR2 SNEGSKA (reference sequence). The DNA of the CDR3 is TGCAGTGCTAGACTGCTCTCTGGGGCCAACGTCCTGACTTTC. It specifies CSARLLSGANVLTF.

The genes are TRBV6-5 and TRBJ2-3; D gene ambiguous. The CDR3 length is 15 residues. V lost 2 bases to trimming and J lost 0 bases, with 9 bases between them. CDR1 MNHEY and CDR2 SVGAGI come from the germline V gene. The CDR3 DNA reads as TGTGCCAGCAGTTACCAGGATACTAGCACAGATACGCAGTATTTT. Residues: CASSYQDTSTDTQYF.

This clonotype was recorded a few times. This sequence joins TRBV5-4 and TRBJ2-4; D is possibly TRBD1 (5 bases). V dropped 1 base and J dropped 2 bases, with 7 bases sitting between them. Germline CDR1 is SGHNT and CDR2 is YYREEE (reference sequence). The CDR3 extends over 14 amino acids. This CDR3 reads CASSLSGPKNIQYF. The CDR3 nucleotides read TGTGCCAGCAGCTTGTCAGGGCCCAAAAACATTCAGTACTTC.

This clonotype was seen a handful of times. The J gene is TRBJ2-1, the V gene TRBV6-1; possibly TRBD2 for D (7 bases). Between the trimmed V and J ends, which lost 5 bases and 7 bases, there was a span of 18 bases. The V gene's germline CDR1 is MNHNS and CDR2 SASEGT. This CDR3 spans 15 amino acids. CDR3 region: CASSSPPGGFNEQFF. CDR3 sequence (DNA): TGTGCCAGCAGTTCCCCGCCGGGGGGCTTTAATGAGCAGTTCTTC.

This clonotype has only a few counts. This sequence joins TRBV7-9 and TRBJ1-4, with 7 bases matching TRBD1. The CDR3 has 16 amino acids. Germline loops: CDR1 SEHNR, CDR2 FQNEAQ (reference sequence). The J segment lost 2 bases and the V segment lost 8 bases, leaving 11 bases of the junction unmatched. The CDR3 nucleotides are TGTGCCAGCGGAGACCCTGACAGGGCTACTAATGAAAAACTGTTTTTT. It specifies CASGDPDRATNEKLFF.

This clonotype showed up just a few times. CDR3 protein: CASSFQGANYGYTF. DNA of the CDR3: TGTGCCAGCAGTTTTCAGGGGGCTAACTATGGCTACACCTTC. The chain couples TRBV27 to TRBJ1-2, with TRBD1 matching 7 bases. Germline V lookup: CDR1 MNHEY, CDR2 SMNVEV (reference sequence). Losses at the gene ends were 3 bases for V and 0 bases for J; bases not matched to a gene: 1. CDR3 length equals 14 residues.

About this clonotype: This may stem from a read error, because a much larger clone lies one nucleotide away. The chain couples TRBV29-1 to TRBJ2-2; no definite D call. This CDR3 is 11 amino acids long. Trimming pared 7 bases from V and 5 bases from J, leaving 8 bases between. CDR1 and CDR2 (germline): SQVTM, ANQGSEA. The CDR3 region is CSGCGTGELFF. CDR3 sequence (DNA): TGCAGCGGATGCGGAACCGGGGAGCTGTTTTTT.

The CDR3 loop reads CASSLFWNYEQYV. The CDR3 DNA sequence: TGTGCCAGCAGCTTATTCTGGAATTACGAGCAGTACGTC. The V call is TRBV7-2, the J call TRBJ2-7; D remains ambiguous. This CDR3 has 13 residues. Germline V gene sequence: CDR1 SGHTA, CDR2 FQGNSA. V gave up 2 bases and J gave up 4 bases, with 9 bases separating them.

This clonotype was observed at least ten times. The rearrangement joins TRBV4-1 to TRBJ2-1; D may correspond to TRBD1 or TRBD2 (5 bases each). The ends were cut back, 1 base at V and 9 bases at J, with 19 bases in the middle. This CDR3 is built from 16 residues. The germline V gene encodes CDR1 MGHRA and CDR2 YSYEKL. The CDR3 is CASSQGGLGPSIEQFF. The CDR3 nucleotides are TGCGCCAGCAGCCAAGGGGGGTTGGGACCGTCCATTGAGCAGTTCTTC.

This clonotype has only a few counts. This chain uses TRBV9 with TRBJ2-2; TRBD2 is a possible D gene (5 bases). Germline CDR1 and CDR2: SGDLS and YYNGEE. V gave up 5 bases and J gave up 1 base, with 18 bases separating them. The CDR3 has 17 amino acids. CDR3 sequence (DNA): TGTGCCAGCAGTTTCGCACGGGTAGGGAGGAACACCGGGGAGCTGTTTTTT. Protein product: CASSFARVGRNTGELFF.

V gene TRBV4-3 combines with J gene TRBJ2-5, with TRBD1 matching 8 bases. The J segment lost 4 bases and the V segment lost 1 base, leaving 14 bases of the junction unmatched. Germline V lookup: CDR1 LGHNA, CDR2 YSLEER. This CDR3 region has 18 residues. CDR3 amino acids: CASSQGPARTGSGETQYF. CDR3 DNA sequence: TGCGCCAGCAGCCAAGGCCCAGCCCGGACAGGGAGCGGAGAGACCCAGTACTTC.

This clonotype has only a few counts. The chain employs TRBV6-1 and TRBJ2-7; D perhaps matches TRBD1 (5 bases). This CDR3 has 13 amino acids. V shed 6 bases and J shed 3 bases, with 12 bases lying between them. CDR1 and CDR2 (germline): MNHNS, SASEGT. The CDR3 loop reads CASRPKDSYEQYV. CDR3 sequence (DNA): TGTGCCAGCAGACCAAAAGACAGCTACGAGCAGTACGTC.

This clonotype was observed a handful of times. The rearrangement links TRBV7-9 to TRBJ2-5, with TRBD2 matching over 9 bases. Germline V CDR1 and CDR2: SEHNR, FQNEAQ (reference sequence). J lost 5 bases, V lost 8 bases, and 6 bases had no gene match. This CDR3 is built from 13 residues. The CDR3 spells CASERGEEETQYF. The CDR3 DNA follows: TGTGCCAGCGAGCGGGGGGAGGAGGAGACCCAGTACTTC. Full variable domain (outside the CDR3, taken from reference TRBV7-9 and TRBJ2-5): DTGVSQNPRHKITKRGQNVTFRCDPISEHNRLYWYRQTLGQGPEFLTYFQNEAQLEKSRLLSDRFSAERPKGSFSTLEIQRTEQGDSAMYLCASERGEEETQYFGPGTRLLVL.

V and J are TRBV5-1 and TRBJ2-3; 7 nucleotides line up with TRBD2. Germline V gene lookup returns CDR1 SGHRS and CDR2 YFSETQ. The V gene end was trimmed by 4 bases and the J gene end by 2 bases; junction bases not matched to a gene: 4. The CDR3 contains 14 residues. The CDR3 region is CASSQRGATDTQYF. The CDR3 coding sequence is TGCGCCAGCAGCCAGCGGGGCGCCACAGATACGCAGTATTTT.

V and J are TRBV7-9 and TRBJ1-4; D is perhaps TRBD1 (5 bases). V was trimmed by 1 base and J by 3 bases, leaving 12 bases between them. The V gene's germline CDR1 is SEHNR and CDR2 FQNEAQ (reference sequence). This CDR3 contains 16 residues. CDR3: CASSLGGTGANEKLFF. The CDR3, as DNA: TGTGCCAGCAGCTTAGGGGGTACAGGAGCTAATGAAAAACTGTTTTTT. Variable domain in full (rest from reference TRBV7-9 and TRBJ1-4): DTGVSQNPRHKITKRGQNVTFRCDPISEHNRLYWYRQTLGQGPEFLTYFQNEAQLEKSRLLSDRFSAERPKGSFSTLEIQRTEQGDSAMYLCASSLGGTGANEKLFFGSGTQLSVL.

The rearrangement uses TRBV4-1 and TRBJ2-4; D perhaps matches TRBD2 (7 bases). The CDR3 has 17 residues. The V end was cut by 0 bases, the J end by 1 base, with 13 bases between. From germline, CDR1 is MGHRA and CDR2 YSYEKL. CDR3 in DNA: TGCGCCAGCAGCCAAGAATCCGGGGGGCAGGCCAAAAACATTCAGTACTTC. This gives the protein CASSQESGGQAKNIQYF.

This clonotype came up a few times. The chain joins TRBV5-4 to TRBJ2-5; 7 positions agree with TRBD1. CDR3 length: 13 residues. Germline V lookup: CDR1 SGHNT, CDR2 YYREEE (reference sequence). With V trimmed by 7 bases and J by 3 bases, 6 bases remained unmatched. The CDR3 DNA sequence: TGTGCCAGCGCCCCCGGGACAGAAGAGACCCAGTACTTC. As protein: CASAPGTEETQYF.